A selection of T cell receptor beta chains follows, all from one sample in a study of T cell repertoires and HLA-DP antigens. Using immunoSEQ multiplex PCR, the repertoire was profiled, and TCRdb retains in-frame clones only, with some absent. The data show about 73,000 clones, with around 77% seen just once and about 1.6% held by the top ten. No cognate antigen is known for these TCRs. Sequences were obtained from CD4+ T cells from PBMCs. The receptors were sampled from a man aged 60 to 75 in good health and CMV-seronegative. Both conserved end residues are part of each CDR3. A D gene is named only where the DNA matches it firmly. Clone size, where shown, is once, few, many, or a class for clones that have expanded.

V: TRBV7-2; size: once; J: TRBJ2-3; D: TRBD1; DNA: TGTGCCAGCAGCTCGACAGGGGGGACGACAGATACGCAGTATTTT; CDR3: CASSSTGGTTDTQYF
V: TRBV19; size: once; J: TRBJ2-2; D: NA; DNA: TGTGCCAGTAGTCACGTGCGGGGCAATCCCGGGGAGCTGTTTTTT; CDR3: CASSHVRGNPGELFF
V: TRBV6-1; size: NA; J: TRBJ1-2; D: NA; DNA: TGTGCCAGCATGCGACGGTCTATTAACTATGGCTACACCTTC; CDR3: CASMRRSINYGYTF
V: TRBV10-3; size: NA; J: TRBJ2-5; D: TRBD2; DNA: TGTGCCATCAGTGATCCCGGGACTAGCCGGGAGACCCAGTACTTC; CDR3: CAISDPGTSRETQYF
V: TRBV5-1; size: NA; J: TRBJ2-1; D: NA; DNA: TGCGCCAGCAGCTTGGGACTAGAGGGGAATGAGCAGTTCTTC; CDR3: CASSLGLEGNEQFF
V: TRBV5-4; size: NA; J: TRBJ2-5; D: NA; DNA: TGTGCCAGCAGCTTGGACCTGGGACAAGAGACCCAGTACTTC; CDR3: CASSLDLGQETQYF
V: TRBV6-6; size: NA; J: TRBJ2-2; D: NA; DNA: TGTGCCAGCAGTCGCCGGGGCTTGGGCACCGGGGAGCTGTTTTTT; CDR3: CASSRRGLGTGELFF
V: TRBV10-2; size: NA; J: TRBJ1-1; D: NA; DNA: TGCGCCAGCAGTGAGTTTGGCAGGGGGAACACTGAAGCTTTCTTT; CDR3: CASSEFGRGNTEAFF
V: TRBV4-1; size: few; J: TRBJ2-1; D: NA; DNA: TGCGCCAGCAGCCCGTCCGGCGGGGATAAAAGGGCGGTCTTC; CDR3: CASSPSGGDKRAVF
V: TRBV5-1; size: NA; J: TRBJ1-3; D: NA; DNA: TGCGCCGTCCTAGAGGATAAGGGGAGCTCTGGAAACACCATATATTTT; CDR3: CAVLEDKGSSGNTIYF
V: TRBV19; size: NA; J: TRBJ1-1; D: TRBD1; DNA: TGTGCCAGTAGCGGACAGGGGGCAGGTGAAGCTTTCTTT; CDR3: CASSGQGAGEAFF
V: TRBV2; size: NA; J: TRBJ1-2; D: NA; DNA: TGTGCCAGCAGTGATAGTCGGACAGATGTCTATGGCTACACCTTC; CDR3: CASSDSRTDVYGYTF
V: TRBV19; size: few; J: TRBJ1-5; D: NA; DNA: TGTGCCAGTAGTAGTCAAAGAAATCAGCCCCAGCATTTT; CDR3: CASSSQRNQPQHF
V: TRBV4-1; size: NA; J: TRBJ2-3; D: NA; DNA: TGCGCCAGCAGCCAAGGTAGTCTGTACACAGATACGCAGTATTTT; CDR3: CASSQGSLYTDTQYF
V: TRBV15; size: NA; J: TRBJ1-1; D: NA; DNA: TGTGCCACCAGCCAACCCCTGGGGGGTGGACACACTGAAGCTTTCTTT; CDR3: CATSQPLGGGHTEAFF